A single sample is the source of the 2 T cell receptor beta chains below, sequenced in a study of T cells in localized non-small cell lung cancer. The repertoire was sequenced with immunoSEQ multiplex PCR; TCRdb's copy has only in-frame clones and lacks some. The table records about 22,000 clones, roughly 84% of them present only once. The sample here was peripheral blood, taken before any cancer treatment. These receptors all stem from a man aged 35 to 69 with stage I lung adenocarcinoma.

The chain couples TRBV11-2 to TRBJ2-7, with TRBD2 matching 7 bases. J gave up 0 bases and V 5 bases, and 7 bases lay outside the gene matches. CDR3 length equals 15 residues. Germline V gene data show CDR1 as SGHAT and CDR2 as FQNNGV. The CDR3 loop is CASSASGMSSYEQYF. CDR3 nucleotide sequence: TGTGCCAGCAGCGCCAGCGGGATGAGCTCCTACGAGCAGTACTTC.

In DNA, the CDR3 is TGTGCCAGCAGCTTCGGACAACTGAACACTGAAGCTTTCTTT. Protein sequence: CASSFGQLNTEAFF. This chain connects TRBV11-2 to TRBJ1-1; perhaps TRBD1 as D (5 bases). Trimming pared 3 bases from V and 0 bases from J, leaving 8 bases between. The CDR3 covers 14 residues. Germline V gene lookup returns CDR1 SGHAT and CDR2 FQNNGV.